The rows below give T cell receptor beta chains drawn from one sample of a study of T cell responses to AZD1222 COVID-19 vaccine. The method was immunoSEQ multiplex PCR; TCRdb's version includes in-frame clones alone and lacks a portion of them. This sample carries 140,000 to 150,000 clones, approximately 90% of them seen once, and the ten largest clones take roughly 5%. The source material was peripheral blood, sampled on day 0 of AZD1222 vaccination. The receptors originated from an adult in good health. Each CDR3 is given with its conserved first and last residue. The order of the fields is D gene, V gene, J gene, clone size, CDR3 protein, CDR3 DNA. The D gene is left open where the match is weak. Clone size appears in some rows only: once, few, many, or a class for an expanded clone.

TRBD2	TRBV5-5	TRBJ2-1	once	CASSSLAGGYNEQFF	TGTGCCAGCAGCTCACTAGCGGGGGGCTACAATGAGCAGTTCTTC
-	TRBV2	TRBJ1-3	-	CASSENQASSGNTIYF	TGTGCCAGCAGTGAAAACCAGGCTTCCTCTGGAAACACCATATATTTT
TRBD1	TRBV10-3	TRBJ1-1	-	CAIRMTSGGAFF	TGTGCCATCAGGATGACCTCAGGGGGAGCTTTCTTT
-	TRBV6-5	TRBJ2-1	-	CASNPTGEVSNEQFF	TGTGCCAGCAACCCTACAGGCGAAGTATCCAATGAGCAGTTCTTC
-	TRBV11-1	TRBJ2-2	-	CASSLAGGRNTGELFF	TGTGCCAGCAGCTTAGCGGGGGGCAGAAACACCGGGGAGCTGTTTTTT
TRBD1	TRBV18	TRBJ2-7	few	CASSPPGQGSPYEQYF	TGTGCCAGCTCACCACCGGGACAGGGTAGTCCCTACGAGCAGTACTTC
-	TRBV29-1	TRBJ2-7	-	CSVTGPYEQYF	TGCAGCGTGACAGGTCCCTACGAGCAGTACTTC
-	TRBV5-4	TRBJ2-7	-	CASTLPGTDSYEQYF	TGTGCCAGCACCCTCCCCGGGACTGACTCCTACGAGCAGTACTTC
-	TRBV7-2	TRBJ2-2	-	CASSPVGGETGELFF	TGTGCCAGCAGCCCCGTAGGAGGGGAGACCGGGGAGCTGTTTTTT
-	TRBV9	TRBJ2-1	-	CASSVSTIGSGDSQFF	TGTGCCAGCAGCGTTAGTACGATAGGTTCAGGGGACTCACAGTTCTTC
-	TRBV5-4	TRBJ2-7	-	CASSGPGRLNEQYF	TGTGCCAGCAGCGGCCCGGGCCGCCTGAACGAGCAGTACTTC
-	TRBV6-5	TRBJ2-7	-	CAIQSYQGYEQYF	TGTGCCATCCAATCTTACCAGGGTTACGAGCAGTACTTC
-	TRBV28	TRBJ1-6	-	CASSLSSRGLGSPLHF	TGTGCCAGCAGTTTAAGCAGCCGAGGGTTGGGTTCACCCCTCCACTTT
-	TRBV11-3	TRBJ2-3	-	CASSPNGVGTDTQYF	TGTGCCAGCAGCCCGAATGGGGTGGGCACAGATACGCAGTATTTT
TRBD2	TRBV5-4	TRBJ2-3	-	CASSLGTTGGRAGDTQYF	TGTGCCAGCAGCTTGGGGACCACCGGGGGGAGGGCCGGGGATACGCAGTATTTT
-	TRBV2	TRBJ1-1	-	CASSGQGNTEAFF	TGTGCCAGCAGCGGGCAGGGGAACACTGAAGCTTTCTTT
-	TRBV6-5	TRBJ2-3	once	CASRVTQGTDTQYF	TGTGCCAGCAGGGTGACACAAGGCACAGATACGCAGTATTTT
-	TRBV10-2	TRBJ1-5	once	CASSEVGGGNQPQHF	TGCGCCAGCAGTGAGGTGGGGGGAGGCAATCAGCCCCAGCATTTT
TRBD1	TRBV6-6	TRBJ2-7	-	CASSYSRDRGDEQYF	TGTGCCAGCAGTTACTCGAGGGACAGGGGCGACGAGCAGTACTTC
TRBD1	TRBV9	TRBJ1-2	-	CASSVGQGYGYTF	TGTGCCAGCAGCGTAGGACAGGGCTATGGCTACACCTTC
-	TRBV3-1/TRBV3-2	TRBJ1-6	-	CASRAGTVNSPLHF	TGTGCCAGCAGGGCCGGGACGGTGAATTCACCCCTCCACTTT
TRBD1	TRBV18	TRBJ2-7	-	CASSPTTGVNEQYF	TGTGCCAGCTCACCAACGACAGGGGTGAACGAGCAGTACTTC
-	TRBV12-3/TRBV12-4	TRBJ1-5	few	CASRSLNQPQHF	TGTGCCAGCAGGTCGTTAAATCAGCCCCAGCATTTT
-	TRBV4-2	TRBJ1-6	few	CASSQDVGRSPLHF	TGTGCCAGCAGCCAAGATGTCGGTAGATCACCCCTCCACTTT
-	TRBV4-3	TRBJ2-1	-	CASSPFLWNEQFF	TGCGCCAGCAGCCCCTTTTTGTGGAATGAGCAGTTCTTC
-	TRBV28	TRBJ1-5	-	CASSRTTAIQPQHF	TGTGCCAGCAGCCGGACAACGGCGATTCAGCCCCAGCATTTT
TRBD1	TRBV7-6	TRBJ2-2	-	CASSLAESDRAGELFF	TGTGCCAGCAGCTTAGCGGAGTCGGACAGGGCCGGGGAGCTGTTTTTT
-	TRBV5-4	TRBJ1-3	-	CASSLAGTGNTIYF	TGTGCCAGCAGCTTGGCAGGGACCGGAAACACCATATATTTT
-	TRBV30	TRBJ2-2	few	CASPLWRGNTGELFF	TGTGCCTCCCCGCTGTGGAGGGGGAACACCGGGGAGCTGTTTTTT
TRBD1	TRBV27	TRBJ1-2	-	CASSAPDRGLYGYTF	TGTGCCAGCAGTGCTCCAGACAGGGGGCTCTATGGCTACACCTTC
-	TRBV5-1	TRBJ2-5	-	CASSLELETQYF	TGCGCCAGCAGCTTGGAGTTAGAGACCCAGTACTTC
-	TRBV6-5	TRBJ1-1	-	CASSYGWGDTEAFF	TGTGCCAGCAGTTATGGCTGGGGCGACACTGAAGCTTTCTTT
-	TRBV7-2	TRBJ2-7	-	CASSPRGGGYEQYF	TGTGCCAGCAGCCCCCGAGGAGGGGGCTACGAGCAGTACTTC
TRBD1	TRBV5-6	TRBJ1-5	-	CASSTTGTGDQPQHF	TGTGCCAGCAGCACGACGGGCACAGGGGACCAGCCCCAGCATTTT
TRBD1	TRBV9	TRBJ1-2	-	CASSSSDRAANYGYTF	TGTGCCAGCAGCTCCTCCGACAGGGCCGCTAACTATGGCTACACCTTC
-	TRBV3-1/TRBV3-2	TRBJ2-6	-	CASTSSGANVLTF	TGTGCCAGCACGAGCTCTGGGGCCAACGTCCTGACTTTC
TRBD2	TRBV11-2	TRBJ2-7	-	CASSLVGGLAGEYF	TGTGCCAGCAGCTTAGTTGGAGGATTAGCGGGAGAATACTTC
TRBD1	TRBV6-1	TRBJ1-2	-	CASSESPGTAGAYGYTF	TGTGCCAGCAGTGAATCCCCTGGGACAGCGGGGGCCTATGGCTACACCTTC
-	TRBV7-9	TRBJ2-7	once	CASSLTVTGYEQYF	TGTGCCAGCAGCTTAACCGTGACAGGCTACGAGCAGTACTTC
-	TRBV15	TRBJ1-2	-	CATSRDRTAANYGYTF	TGTGCCACCAGCAGAGATCGAACAGCAGCTAACTATGGCTACACCTTC
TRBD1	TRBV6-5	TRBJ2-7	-	CASTPDRGEQYF	TGTGCCAGCACCCCAGACAGGGGCGAGCAGTACTTC
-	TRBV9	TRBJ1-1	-	CASSARGRTEAFF	TGTGCCAGCAGCGCAAGAGGGAGAACTGAAGCTTTCTTT
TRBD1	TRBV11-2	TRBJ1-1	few	CASSTRQGRGTEAFF	TGTGCCAGCAGCACCCGACAGGGACGGGGCACTGAAGCTTTCTTT
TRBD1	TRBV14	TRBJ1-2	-	CASSQLQGAQGYTF	TGTGCCAGCAGCCAGCTACAGGGGGCGCAAGGCTACACCTTC
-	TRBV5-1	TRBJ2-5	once	CASSLAFSETQYF	TGCGCCAGCAGCCTAGCGTTTTCCGAGACCCAGTACTTC
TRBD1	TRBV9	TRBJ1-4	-	CASSAQQGGKTNEKLFF	TGTGCCAGCAGCGCCCAACAGGGGGGGAAAACAAATGAAAAACTGTTTTTT
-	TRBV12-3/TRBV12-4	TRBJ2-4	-	CASGATKNIQYF	TGTGCCAGCGGGGCGACCAAAAACATTCAGTACTTC
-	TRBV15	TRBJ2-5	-	CATARDTKETQYF	TGTGCCACCGCGCGGGACACAAAAGAGACCCAGTACTTC
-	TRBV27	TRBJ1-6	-	CASSFANHRGYHSPLHF	TGTGCCAGCAGTTTCGCGAATCATAGGGGCTATCATTCACCCCTCCACTTT
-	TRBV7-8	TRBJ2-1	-	CASSSNPPSSYNEQFF	TGTGCCAGCAGCTCCAATCCACCGAGCTCCTACAATGAGCAGTTCTTC
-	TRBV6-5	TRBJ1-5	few	CAGAGGRYQPQHF	TGTGCCGGGGCGGGGGGCCGCTATCAGCCCCAGCATTTT
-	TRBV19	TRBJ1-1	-	CASSISQPRNTEAFF	TGTGCCAGTAGTATATCTCAGCCAAGGAACACTGAAGCTTTCTTT
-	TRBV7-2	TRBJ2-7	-	CASSLAPSSAKNEQYF	TGTGCTAGCAGCTTAGCTCCCAGCAGTGCCAAGAACGAGCAGTACTTC
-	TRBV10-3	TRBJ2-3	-	CAISEERDTQYF	TGTGCCATCAGTGAGGAAAGAGATACGCAGTATTTT
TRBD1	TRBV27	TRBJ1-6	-	CASSLDRRYNSPLHF	TGTGCCAGCAGTCTGGACAGGCGCTATAATTCACCCCTCCACTTT
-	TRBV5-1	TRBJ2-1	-	CASSRGTVGYNEQFF	TGCGCCAGCAGCCGCGGGACGGTGGGATACAATGAGCAGTTCTTC
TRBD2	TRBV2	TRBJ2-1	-	CASSAETGGNEQFF	TGTGCCAGCAGTGCGGAGACGGGGGGTAATGAGCAGTTCTTC
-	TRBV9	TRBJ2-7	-	CASSVGAGRSEQYF	TGTGCCAGCAGCGTAGGTGCGGGAAGGTCCGAGCAGTACTTC
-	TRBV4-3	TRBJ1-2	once	CASSPFGAGNGYTF	TGCGCCAGCAGCCCCTTCGGGGCGGGGAATGGCTACACCTTC